This TCR beta chain was captured in a study of blood T cell repertoires in COVID-19. Study in general: The analysed material was cDNA or gDNA that came from T cells, B-cell-depleted T cells, or PBMCs.

Original methodology: Amplifying reference gene primers gave estimates of nucleated cell counts. Profiled with immunoSEQ multiplex PCR; TCRdb holds only in-frame clones, not every one. The V and J calls and clone size come from that table; D and trimming were worked out from the DNA. Here the sample spans some 180,000 clones, nearly 90% being singletons. The CDR3 extends over 12 amino acids. The germline V and J ends were trimmed by 2 bases and 10 bases, with 10 bases remaining between them. Germline CDR1 and CDR2: KGHDR and SFDVKD. The sequencing sample was made of peripheral blood. This receptor was identified in a man aged 45 to 65 with acute or convalescent COVID-19. The chain is built from TRBV24-1 and TRBJ1-1; the D gene is possibly TRBD1 (5 bases). Written as DNA, the CDR3 is TGTGCCACCAGTGATTCTGCCAGGGTAGCTTTCTTT. It specifies CATSDSARVAFF.